This TCR beta chain is drawn from a study of control samples from healthy donors and cancer patients. The V gene lost 2 bases and the J gene lost 4 bases, with 8 bases spanning the gap. The CDR3 is made up of 14 amino acids. Germline assignment: CDR1 MNHEY and CDR2 SVGEGT. The method was immunoSEQ multiplex PCR; TCRdb's version includes in-frame clones alone and lacks a portion of them. The sample lists 150,000 to 200,000 clones, 91% seen once, with over 1.2% in the top ten. The clonotype was recovered from a woman aged 25-40 years in good health. Sequenced sample: blood. The chain recombines TRBV6-2 or TRBV6-3 with TRBJ2-2, with a tentative D call TRBD2 (5 bases). CDR3 DNA: TGTGCCAGCAGTTACGGGCTAGCCACCGGGGAGCTGTTTTTT. It specifies CASSYGLATGELFF.